By share of the sample, the clone carrying this T cell receptor (beta chain) is medium-sized (0.01 to 0.1%). Trimming shortened V by 0 bases and J by 5 bases, and 17 bases separated the two germline ends. Germline CDR1 is MGHRA and CDR2 is YSYEKL. CDR3 size: 16 residues. Taking roughly 20-34 mg of unsorted bulk tissue, the authors co-extracted RNA and DNA. The input was approximately 500 ng total RNA; TCR beta cDNA was made from it with a constant-region primer. Researchers made the TCR beta libraries by running three nested multiplex PCR rounds with slightly modified ARM-PCR. The first two PCR rounds used TRBV1-TRBV30 primers with a Cbeta primer, nine to eleven cycles each. TCRdb used MiXCR to reprocess the multiplex PCR reads, holding one entry per CDR3 protein. The table includes roughly 30,000 distinct CDR3 sequences, roughly 70% detected once. These data belong to a study of tumor-infiltrating lymphocytes in primary liver carcinoma.

The specimen sequenced was liver tumor tissue from sampling region 3. Subset specified: tumor region T3, left-lateral pole. The V and J genes are TRBV4-1 and TRBJ2-7, with D tentatively TRBD1 (6 bases). This clonotype originated in a woman in her thirties with primary liver carcinoma and hepatitis B virus infection. CDR3 residues: CASSQDPRNRVHEQYF. CDR3 DNA sequence: TGCGCCAGCAGCCAAGATCCCCGGAACAGGGTCCACGAGCAGTACTTC.